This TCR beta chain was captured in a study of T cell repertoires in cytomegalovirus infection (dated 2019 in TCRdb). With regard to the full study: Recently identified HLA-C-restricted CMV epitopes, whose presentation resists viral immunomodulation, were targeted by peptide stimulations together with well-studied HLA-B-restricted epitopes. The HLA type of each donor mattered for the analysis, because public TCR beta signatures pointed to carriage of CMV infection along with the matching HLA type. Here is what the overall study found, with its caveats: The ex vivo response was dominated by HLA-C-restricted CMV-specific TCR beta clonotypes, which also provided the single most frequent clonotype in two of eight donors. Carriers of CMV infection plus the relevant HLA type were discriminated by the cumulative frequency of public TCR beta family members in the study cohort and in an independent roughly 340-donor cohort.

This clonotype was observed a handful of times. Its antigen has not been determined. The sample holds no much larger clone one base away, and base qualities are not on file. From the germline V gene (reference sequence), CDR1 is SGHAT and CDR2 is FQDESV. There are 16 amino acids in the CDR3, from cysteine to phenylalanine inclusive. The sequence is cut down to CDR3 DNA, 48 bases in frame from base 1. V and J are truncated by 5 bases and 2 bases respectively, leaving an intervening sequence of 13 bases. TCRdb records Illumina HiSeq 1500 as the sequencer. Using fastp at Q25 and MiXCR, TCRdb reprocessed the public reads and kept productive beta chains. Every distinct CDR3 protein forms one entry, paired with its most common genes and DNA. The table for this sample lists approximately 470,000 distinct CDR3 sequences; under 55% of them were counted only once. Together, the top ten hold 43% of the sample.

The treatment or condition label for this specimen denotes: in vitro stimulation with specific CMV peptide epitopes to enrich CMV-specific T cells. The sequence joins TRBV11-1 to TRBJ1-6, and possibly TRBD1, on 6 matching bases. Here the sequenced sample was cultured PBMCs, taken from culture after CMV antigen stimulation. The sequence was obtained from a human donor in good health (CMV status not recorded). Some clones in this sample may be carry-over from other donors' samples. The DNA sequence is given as TGTGCCAGCAGCCATCGAGGGGGGGCCTATAATTCACCCCTCCACTTT. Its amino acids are CASSHRGGAYNSPLHF.